The rows below give T cell receptor beta chains drawn from one sample of a study of T cell responses to AZD1222 COVID-19 vaccine. Here immunoSEQ multiplex PCR was the method, and the copy in TCRdb shows in-frame clones only, minus some. The data show around 110,000 clones, roughly 88% seen once. The starting material was peripheral blood, obtained on day 0 of MenACWY control vaccination. All receptors come from an adult in good health. CDR3s include the opening cysteine and the closing phenylalanine or tryptophan. A D gene is named only where the DNA matches it firmly. Part of the rows lack a size; the others show once, few, many or a class for expanded clones.

d_call j_call clone_size v_call cdr3_nt cdr3_aa
TRBD1 TRBJ1-2 - TRBV13 TGTGCCAGCAGCCCCGGGACAGGGGTTACTGGCTACACCTTC CASSPGTGVTGYTF
- TRBJ2-1 - TRBV12-3/TRBV12-4 TGTGCCAGCAGTACGACGAGGCAGTTCTTC CASSTTRQFF
TRBD1 TRBJ1-5 few TRBV2 TGTGCCAGCAGCCGGGACAGACATAGCAATCAGCCCCAGCATTTT CASSRDRHSNQPQHF
TRBD1 TRBJ2-3 - TRBV24-1 TGTGCCACCAGTGACCCCGGGACAGGGGTAGATACGCAGTATTTT CATSDPGTGVDTQYF
TRBD2 TRBJ2-5 - TRBV7-7 TGTGCCAGCAGCTCCGGACTAGCGGGGCGAGAGACCCAGTACTTC CASSSGLAGRETQYF
- TRBJ1-5 - TRBV6-2/TRBV6-3 TGTGCCAGCAGTTACCGGGGTAGTCAGCCCCAGCATTTT CASSYRGSQPQHF
- TRBJ1-2 once TRBV7-9 TGTGCCAGCAGGCATCAGGGAATTAACTATGGCTACACCTTC CASRHQGINYGYTF
TRBD1 TRBJ1-2 - TRBV6-2/TRBV6-3 TGTGCCAGCAGTCCAGCCAACAGGGGCGGCTATGGCTACACCTTC CASSPANRGGYGYTF
- TRBJ1-5 - TRBV7-8 TGTGCCAGCAGCTTAGGATCGGCAGCTCAGAGCAATCAGCCCCAGCATTTT CASSLGSAAQSNQPQHF
- TRBJ2-7 - TRBV11-3 TGTGCCAGCAGCACCGGCAGGGCCTACGAGCAGTACTTC CASSTGRAYEQYF
TRBD1 TRBJ1-2 - TRBV5-5 TGTGCCAGCAGCTCCCTAACAGGGGGCTATGGCTACACCTTC CASSSLTGGYGYTF
TRBD2 TRBJ2-5 once TRBV3-1/TRBV3-2 TGTGCCAGCAGCCAATTTTTTACTAGCGGGGGGACCCAGTACTTC CASSQFFTSGGTQYF
- TRBJ1-2 - TRBV14 TGTGCCAGCAGCCTAGGGTCTTATGGCTACACCTTC CASSLGSYGYTF
- TRBJ1-2 once TRBV29-1 TGCAGCGTTGAAGGGGTTTCGGGAATTCGGGGGAATGGCTACACCTTC CSVEGVSGIRGNGYTF
TRBD1 TRBJ1-2 - TRBV5-1 TGCGCCAGCAGCTTCTCTACCTTGGCAGGGGGTGGCTACACCTTC CASSFSTLAGGGYTF
- TRBJ1-2 - TRBV25-1 TGTGCCAGCAGGGGCGCATACTATGGCTACACCTTC CASRGAYYGYTF
- TRBJ1-1 - TRBV5-4 TGTGCCAGCAGCTTGGATCCCGCTGGGAACACTGAAGCTTTCTTT CASSLDPAGNTEAFF
- TRBJ1-4 - TRBV2 TGTGCCAGCAGTTTAGAAGGGTTACTGGGGAATGAAAAACTGTTTTTT CASSLEGLLGNEKLFF
- TRBJ2-1 - TRBV21-1 TGTGCCAGCAGCAAACCATCGACAGGGGGCATTATAGGGCAGTTCTTC CASSKPSTGGIIGQFF
- TRBJ2-5 - TRBV3-1/TRBV3-2 TGTGCCAGCAGCCAAGCACGGGGGGCCCAGACCCAGTACTTC CASSQARGAQTQYF
TRBD2 TRBJ2-5 - TRBV6-2/TRBV6-3 TGTGCCAGCAGTTATTCTAGCGGGGCGAAGACCCAGTACTTC CASSYSSGAKTQYF
- TRBJ1-6 few TRBV11-1 TGTGCCAGCCGGGGACTTTTGAATTCACCCCTCCACTTT CASRGLLNSPLHF
TRBD1 TRBJ1-2 - TRBV5-6 TGTGCCAGCAGCTTGGTGGACAGGGGATTTAATGGCTACACCTTC CASSLVDRGFNGYTF
- TRBJ1-6 few TRBV7-9 TGTGCCAGCAGCTTAGCGGGCGCCCATAATTCACCCCTCCACTTT CASSLAGAHNSPLHF
- TRBJ1-5 - TRBV10-3 TGTGCCATCAGTCCGGGGCAACAGCCCCAGCATTTT CAISPGQQPQHF
TRBD1 TRBJ1-5 few TRBV19 TGTGCCAGTAGTATAGATGGGCAGGGGGCATTTCGGTACGGCAATCAGCCCCAGCATTTT CASSIDGQGAFRYGNQPQHF
- TRBJ1-4 - TRBV21-1 TGTGCCAGCAGCTCCTTAACCCTCCAGAAATCAGCTGAAAAACTGTTTTTT CASSSLTLQKSAEKLFF
- TRBJ1-1 - TRBV3-1/TRBV3-2 TGTGCCAGCAGCCCACAGAGGATGAACACTGAAGCTTTCTTT CASSPQRMNTEAFF
- TRBJ2-2 - TRBV9 TGTGCCAGCAGCCCCCGGACAGCGAACACCGGGGAGCTGTTTTTT CASSPRTANTGELFF
- TRBJ1-2 - TRBV7-2 TGTGCCAGCAGCCTAAACCTGGGCGATGGCTACACCTTC CASSLNLGDGYTF
- TRBJ1-1 - TRBV4-3 TGCGCCAGCAGCCAGCTCAGAAGGACTGAAGCTTTCTTT CASSQLRRTEAFF
- TRBJ2-7 few TRBV27 TGTGCCAGCAGAGGGGGTCCGCGGGGGTTGTACGAGCAGTACTTC CASRGGPRGLYEQYF
TRBD1 TRBJ1-2 - TRBV7-2 TGTGCCAGCAGCCAGGACAGGTGGGGGAACTATGGCTACACCTTC CASSQDRWGNYGYTF
- TRBJ1-1 - TRBV4-1 TGCGCCAGCAGCCAATGGGTAAACACTGAAGCTTTCTTT CASSQWVNTEAFF
- TRBJ1-3 - TRBV28 TGTGCCAGCAGTTTACGGAACACCATATATTTT CASSLRNTIYF
- TRBJ1-1 few TRBV2 TGTGCCAGCACGGGGGGGCCGAACACTGAAGCTTTCTTT CASTGGPNTEAFF
- TRBJ1-1 - TRBV6-2/TRBV6-3 TGTGCCAGCAGTTACAGGCCCAACACTGAAGCTTTCTTT CASSYRPNTEAFF
- TRBJ1-1 - TRBV5-5 TGTGCCAGCAGCTTTTTCAGGTCGAACACTGAAGCTTTCTTT CASSFFRSNTEAFF
TRBD2 TRBJ2-7 - TRBV4-2 TGTGCCAGCAGCCAAGAGGGTAGCGGGGGGGCGTACGAGCAGTACTTC CASSQEGSGGAYEQYF
- TRBJ1-1 - TRBV7-2 TGTGCCAGCAGCTTAGATTCAGACCTTGAAGCTTTCTTT CASSLDSDLEAFF
TRBD1 TRBJ2-7 - TRBV6-5 TGTGCCAGCAGTTCTAACAGGGGGTACTACGAGCAGTACTTC CASSSNRGYYEQYF
- TRBJ1-2 - TRBV7-6 TGTGCCAGCAGCTTAGGAGATGGCTACACCTTC CASSLGDGYTF
- TRBJ2-1 - TRBV25-1 TGTGCCAGCAGTGAGGGAGGGGGTTCCAATGAGCAGTTCTTC CASSEGGGSNEQFF
TRBD2 TRBJ2-1 few TRBV5-4 TGTGCCAGCAGCCCCGGGGGGGCGAGGGAGAATGAGCAGTTCTTC CASSPGGARENEQFF
- TRBJ1-5 - TRBV19 TGTGCCAGTAGCTCGGGCGGGACACTTAGCAATCAGCCCCAGCATTTT CASSSGGTLSNQPQHF
TRBD2 TRBJ2-3 - TRBV7-2 TGTGCCAGCAGCCCTACTAGCGGGGCTAGCACAGATACGCAGTATTTT CASSPTSGASTDTQYF
- TRBJ1-2 - TRBV5-1 TGCGCCAGCAGCTCCGAAGGATCTAACTATGGCTACACCTTC CASSSEGSNYGYTF
- TRBJ1-1 once TRBV7-8 TGTGCCAGCAGCCCCGGGGCGGCGAACACTGAAGCTTTCTTT CASSPGAANTEAFF
TRBD2 TRBJ2-1 - TRBV7-2 TGTGCCAGCAGCGGACTAGCGGGGGTCCATGAGCAGTTCTTC CASSGLAGVHEQFF
- TRBJ1-5 few TRBV6-5 TGTGCCAGCAGACCGGGACCGAACAGCAATCAGCCCCAGCATTTT CASRPGPNSNQPQHF